These 30 T cell receptor beta chains were sequenced from one sample in a study of breast tumors, draining lymph nodes, adjacent tissues. Each CDR3 protein gets one entry after TCRdb re-called the multiplex PCR reads with MiXCR. The sample carries 170,000 or so distinct CDR3 sequences, 33% recorded once. The lymph nodes were axillary draining lymph nodes from breast cancer patients. The sequenced sample was axillary lymph node tissue. These receptors were collected from a female donor with breast cancer. Some clones in this sample may be carry-over from other donors' samples.

Only one count was recorded for this clonotype. A read error may produce the germline difference seen at one junction end. V usage is TRBV20-1 and J usage is TRBJ1-4, with D uncertain. In germline, CDR1 is DFQATT, CDR2 SNEGSKA (reference sequence). This CDR3 region has 10 residues. The CDR3 region is CLAGMEELFF. As DNA, the CDR3 is TGTCTGGCAGGCATGGAAGAACTGTTTTTT.

This clonotype appeared many times. This chain joins TRBV19 and TRBJ1-2; 7 bases map to TRBD1. The CDR3 extends over 15 amino acids. Germline assignment: CDR1 LNHDA and CDR2 SQIVND (reference sequence). Trimming took 5 bases from V and 2 from J; bases not matched to a gene: 8. This chain's CDR3 is CASSPPVGQNYGYTF. DNA for the CDR3: TGTGCCAGTAGTCCTCCCGTGGGACAGAACTATGGCTACACCTTC.

This chain joins TRBV27 and TRBJ2-1, with TRBD1 matching over 10 bases. With 2 bases clipped from V and 6 bases from J, the junction kept 7 bases outside the gene matches. The V gene's germline CDR1 is MNHEY and CDR2 SMNVEV (reference sequence). The length of the CDR3 is 16 residues. The CDR3, as DNA: TGTGCCAGCAGTTTAGATTTAGGGACAGGGGTCAATGAGCAGTTCTTC. It is translated as CASSLDLGTGVNEQFF.

The chain is built from TRBV29-1 and TRBJ2-7; 10 bases fit TRBD1. Germline V lookup: CDR1 SQVTM, CDR2 ANQGSEA. The CDR3 is 13 amino acids. The CDR3, as DNA: TGCAGTGACCACGACAGGGGGCGATACGAGCAGTACTTC. The encoded protein is CSDHDRGRYEQYF.

This clonotype was detected many times. CDR3 in amino acids: CASSPLAGRATDTQYF. The CDR3, as DNA: TGCGCCAGCAGCCCCCTAGCGGGGAGAGCCACAGATACGCAGTATTTT. The chain employs TRBV5-1 and TRBJ2-3; 9 nucleotides line up with TRBD2. Germline V gene lookup returns CDR1 SGHRS and CDR2 YFSETQ. Trimming removed 4 bases from V and 2 bases from J; junction bases left unmatched: 8. There are 16 residues in the CDR3.

This chain uses TRBV24-1 with TRBJ2-7, with 7 bases aligning to TRBD2. J gave up 0 bases and V 4 bases, and 8 bases lay outside the gene matches. The CDR3 has 16 residues. CDR1 is KGHDR and CDR2 is SFDVKD in the germline V gene. CDR3 sequence: CATSEGSSGASYEQYF. The CDR3, as DNA: TGTGCCACCAGTGAAGGGTCCAGCGGGGCCTCCTACGAGCAGTACTTC.

The sample holds many counts of this clonotype. The rearrangement joins TRBV4-2 to TRBJ2-1, with D possibly being TRBD2 (7 bases). V lost 4 bases and J 0 bases, leaving 13 bases between the germline ends. Germline CDR1 LGHNA, CDR2 YNFKEQ. The CDR3 contains 16 residues. The CDR3 sequence is CASSRGEGVSYNEQFF. For the CDR3, the DNA is TGTGCCAGCAGCCGCGGGGAGGGGGTCTCCTACAATGAGCAGTTCTTC.

At least ten counts were recorded for this clonotype. V and J are TRBV7-3 and TRBJ1-2; D is perhaps TRBD1 (6 bases). CDR3 length equals 13 residues. Trimming cost V 3 bases and J 8 bases, with 13 bases left between them. CDR1 SGHTA and CDR2 FQGTGA come from the germline V gene. The CDR3 DNA follows: TGTGCCAGCAGCTTGAGGGGGTACGACGGCTACACCTTC. Its protein is CASSLRGYDGYTF.

This clonotype came up a few times. The chain employs TRBV3-1 and TRBJ2-5; D gene uncertain. CDR3 length: 15 amino acids. V was clipped by 0 bases and J by 7 bases, with 15 bases between them. The germline CDR1 and CDR2 sequences are LGHDT and YNNKEL (reference sequence). The DNA for the CDR3 is TGTGCCAGCAGCCAAGAGGTTCGGGCGGCTGGGACCCAGTACTTC. Protein sequence: CASSQEVRAAGTQYF.

This clonotype was counted at least ten times. The chain recombines TRBV5-8 with TRBJ2-3, with 8 bases fitting TRBD2. After removal of 0 bases from V and 0 bases from J, the junction contained 3 bases not matched to a gene. The CDR3 is 16 residues long. Germline loops: CDR1 SGHTS, CDR2 YDEGEE. CDR3 coding DNA: TGTGCCAGCAGCTTGGGGACTAGCTGGAGCACAGATACGCAGTATTTT. This gives the protein CASSLGTSWSTDTQYF.

This clonotype was observed at least ten times. The rearrangement links TRBV7-2 to TRBJ2-3; TRBD2 matches 11 bases. V was pared by 4 bases and J by 8 bases, with 8 bases of the junction left unmatched. Germline V CDR1 and CDR2: SGHTA, FQGNSA. The CDR3 is 15 amino acids. CDR3 sequence reads: CASSSGLAEPATQYF. For the CDR3, the DNA is TGTGCCAGCAGCTCGGGACTAGCGGAGCCCGCTACGCAGTATTTT.

The sample holds many counts of this clonotype. J is TRBJ2-3 and V is TRBV5-6, with D tentatively TRBD2 (5 bases). Trimming removed 0 bases from V and 5 bases from J, with 16 bases in between. The length of the CDR3 is 16 residues. Germline-derived CDR1 and CDR2 are SGHDT and YYEEEE. The CDR3 region is CASSLAGRRFQDTQYF. The DNA of the CDR3 is TGTGCCAGCAGCTTGGCAGGACGGAGGTTTCAAGATACGCAGTATTTT. The full variable domain, its missing parts supplied by reference TRBV5-6 and TRBJ2-3, is DAGVTQSPTHLIKTRGQQVTLRCSPKSGHDTVSWYQQALGQGPQFIFQYYEEEERQRGNFPDRFSGHQFPNYSSELNVNALLLGDSALYLCASSLAGRRFQDTQYFGPGTRLTVL.

This chain joins TRBV6-2 or TRBV6-3 and TRBJ2-1; 9 bases map to TRBD2. The V and J ends lost 5 bases and 4 bases, in that order; junction bases with no gene match: 6. Germline loops: CDR1 MNHEY, CDR2 SVGEGT. CDR3 length equals 15 residues. CDR3 sequence: CASSRLAGRYNEQFF. Written as DNA, the CDR3 is TGTGCCAGCAGTCGTCTAGCGGGGCGGTACAATGAGCAGTTCTTC.

This clonotype was seen many times. The CDR3, as DNA: TGTGCCAGCAGCTTGAGAGGACAGGCACAAAGTGAAAAACTGTTTTTT. Encoded protein: CASSLRGQAQSEKLFF. This chain joins TRBV7-9 and TRBJ1-4, with 7 bases matching TRBD1. This CDR3 comprises 16 residues. CDR1 is SEHNR, CDR2 FQNEAQ, per germline (reference sequence). Losses at the gene ends were 3 bases for V and 7 bases for J; bases not matched to a gene: 11.

The chain has TRBV10-1 and TRBJ1-1; D is undetermined. The germline V gene has CDR1 WNHNN and CDR2 SYGVQD (reference sequence). Trimming removed 0 bases at V and 0 bases at J, with 8 bases between. CDR3 length: 15 residues. The CDR3 DNA reads as TGCGCCAGCAGTGAGTCGAACAGCCTGAACACTGAAGCTTTCTTT. It is translated as CASSESNSLNTEAFF.

A remark on this clonotype: Being one base from a much bigger clone, this may be a read error. The CDR3 coding sequence is TGTGCCAGCAGTTACAATGGGGCCTACGTCCTGACTTTC. It yields the protein CASSYNGAYVLTF. The chain links TRBV6-6 to TRBJ2-6; tentatively, D is TRBD1 (5 bases). This CDR3 comprises 13 residues. CDR1 and CDR2 (germline): MNHNY, SVGAGI (reference sequence).

CDR3 region: CASTLGTSGGNTDTQYF. In DNA form, the CDR3 reads TGCGCCAGCACCCTCGGGACTAGCGGGGGGAACACAGATACGCAGTATTTT. V usage is TRBV5-1 and J usage is TRBJ2-3, with 15 bases identical to TRBD2. Germline V lookup: CDR1 SGHRS, CDR2 YFSETQ. The CDR3 contains 17 residues. The trim removed 6 bases at V and 2 bases at J, leaving 7 bases unmatched.

This clonotype was recorded at least ten times. The genes are TRBV2 and TRBJ1-5; D is perhaps TRBD1 (6 bases). Between the trimmed V and J ends, which lost 8 bases and 4 bases, there was a span of 15 bases. The CDR3 length is 14 residues. From germline, CDR1 is SNHLY and CDR2 FYNNEI. The CDR3 protein is CASLGGGRNQPQHF. CDR3 nucleotides: TGTGCCAGCCTGGGGGGGGGGCGGAATCAGCCCCAGCATTTT.

This rearrangement joins TRBV6-6 to TRBJ2-1, with D possibly TRBD1 on 5 matching bases. Germline V CDR1 and CDR2: MNHNY, SVGAGI (reference sequence). V was trimmed by 5 bases and J by 12 bases, leaving 14 bases between them. The CDR3 runs 12 residues. The CDR3 sequence is CASSHGTGRQFF. CDR3 nucleotide sequence: TGTGCCAGCAGTCACGGTACAGGAAGGCAGTTCTTC.

This chain links TRBV18 with TRBJ2-5; 9 bases match TRBD1. Germline values: CDR1 KGHSH, CDR2 LQKENI. The CDR3 consists of 14 residues. The J segment lost 5 bases and the V segment lost 3 bases, leaving 4 bases of the junction unmatched. CDR3 nucleotides: TGTGCCAGCTCACCGGGACAGGGTTACGAGACCCAGTACTTC. This encodes CASSPGQGYETQYF.

This clonotype was counted many times. The chain couples TRBV9 to TRBJ2-3; D gene unclear. V dropped 0 bases and J dropped 2 bases, with 10 bases sitting between them. This CDR3 is built from 15 residues. Germline values: CDR1 SGDLS, CDR2 YYNGEE. As DNA, the CDR3 is TGTGCCAGCAGCGTAGAGTCCCGATACACAGATACGCAGTATTTT. Amino acid sequence: CASSVESRYTDTQYF.

This clonotype was counted at least ten times. The rearrangement links TRBV7-2 to TRBJ2-3; 8 positions match TRBD2. This CDR3 contains 16 residues. The germline V gene has CDR1 SGHTA and CDR2 FQGNSA. Trimming removed 1 base from V and 0 bases from J; junction bases left unmatched: 3. The CDR3 bases are TGTGCCAGCAGCTTAGTCAGCGGGGGTAGCACAGATACGCAGTATTTT. Amino acid sequence: CASSLVSGGSTDTQYF.

This clonotype was seen many times. The chain carries TRBV12-3 or TRBV12-4 and TRBJ2-2; perhaps TRBD2 as D (6 bases). The ends were cut back, 3 bases at V and 4 bases at J, with 12 bases in the middle. The length of the CDR3 is 15 residues. CDR3 nucleotide sequence: TGTGCCAGCAGTTTCGTCGGGAGTCGCACCGGGGAGCTGTTTTTT. Translation: CASSFVGSRTGELFF.

This clonotype was seen many times. This chain connects TRBV12-3 or TRBV12-4 to TRBJ2-5, with 8 bases fitting TRBD1. V lost 3 bases to trimming and J lost 5 bases; unmatched junction nucleotides: 5. This CDR3 is built from 14 residues. CDR3 region: CASSFPGGWETQYF. DNA for the CDR3: TGTGCCAGCAGTTTCCCAGGGGGCTGGGAGACCCAGTACTTC.

This clonotype was picked up many times. The chain recombines TRBV4-2 with TRBJ2-1; 9 bases map to TRBD2. J was trimmed by 2 bases and V by 3 bases; bases with no gene match: 5. CDR3 size: 16 residues. The germline CDR1 and CDR2 sequences are LGHNA and YNFKEQ. The CDR3 nucleotides read TGTGCCAGCAGCCATGATAGCGGGAGCCCCTACAATGAGCAGTTCTTC. This sequence encodes CASSHDSGSPYNEQFF.

The J gene is TRBJ1-5, the V gene TRBV12-5; D might be TRBD1 (5 bases). Trimming removed 1 base from V and 0 bases from J, with 7 bases in between. This CDR3 has 15 residues. Per germline, CDR1 LGHNT and CDR2 FRNRAP. CDR3 in DNA: TGTGCTAGTGGTTTGGGGGGGATTAGCAATCAGCCCCAGCATTTT. It codes for CASGLGGISNQPQHF.

This clonotype was recorded at least ten times. The chain employs TRBV10-3 and TRBJ2-3, with 8 bases fitting TRBD1. In germline, CDR1 is ENHRY, CDR2 SYGVKD. Trimming at V came to 5 bases and at J to 2 bases, leaving 15 bases not matched to a gene. The CDR3 has 18 residues. Here the CDR3 reads CAISLDRGHKKFTDTQYF. DNA of the CDR3: TGTGCCATCAGTCTAGACAGGGGCCATAAAAAATTCACAGATACGCAGTATTTT.

This clonotype has ten or more counts. The chain is built from TRBV7-2 and TRBJ2-3; no reliable D call. The CDR3 covers 14 residues. V lost 4 bases, J lost 2 bases, and 10 bases lay in between. Germline-derived CDR1 and CDR2 are SGHTA and FQGNSA. The CDR3 coding sequence is TGTGCCAGCAGCTCGACACGAGCCACAGATACGCAGTATTTT. Translated, it gives CASSSTRATDTQYF.

The chain carries TRBV12-3 or TRBV12-4 and TRBJ2-2, with D tentatively TRBD1 (6 bases). The CDR3 loop spans 13 amino acids. V was pared by 5 bases and J by 8 bases, with 12 bases between. The CDR3 reads CASSRQDRGELFF. The CDR3 DNA reads TGTGCCAGCAGTAGGCAAGACAGGGGGGAGCTGTTTTTT.

There are a few counts of this clonotype. It may be a read error: a sequence one base away is much more abundant. The V call is TRBV5-6, the J call TRBJ2-2; 8 positions agree with TRBD1. The germline V gene has CDR1 SGHDT and CDR2 YYEEEE. V lost 4 bases and J lost 7; bases outside the gene matches: 6. The CDR3 has 14 residues. The CDR3 sequence: CASSVGQAIGELFF. DNA for the CDR3: TGTGCCAGCAGCGTGGGACAGGCGATCGGGGAGCTGTTTTTT.